The 21 T cell receptor beta chains below all came from one sample that was sequenced in a study of identical twins. TCRdb re-derived calls from the 5' RACE reads in MiXCR, one entry per CDR3 protein. The data contain around 220,000 distinct CDR3 sequences, roughly an eighth of them singletons. Sequenced input: memory (CD45RO+) T cells sorted from blood. These receptor sequences come from a young woman in good health.

The genes are TRBV4-3 and TRBJ2-1, with D uncertain. The CDR3 contains 16 residues. CDR1 LGHNA and CDR2 YSLEER come from the germline V gene. The germline V and J ends were trimmed by 1 base and 4 bases, with 14 bases remaining between them. The DNA for the CDR3 is TGCGCCAGCAGCCAAGCACCAGCGCTCGATTACAATGAGCAGTTCTTC. It translates to CASSQAPALDYNEQFF.

This clonotype occurred a few times. V usage is TRBV20-1 and J usage is TRBJ2-1; possible D gene TRBD2, 5 bases. Germline-derived CDR1 and CDR2 are DFQATT and SNEGSKA (reference sequence). V was clipped by 7 bases and J by 0 bases, with 19 bases between them. This CDR3 is 16 amino acids long. In nucleotides, the CDR3 is TGCAGTGGCAGGAGGAAAGGCGCGAGCTCCTACAATGAGCAGTTCTTC. Translation: CSGRRKGASSYNEQFF.

V is TRBV5-1 and J is TRBJ2-5; perhaps TRBD1 as D (5 bases). The CDR3 length is 15 residues. Trimming stripped 0 bases from V and 5 bases from J, with 14 bases between. CDR1 is SGHRS and CDR2 is YFSETQ in the germline V gene. CDR3 DNA: TGCGCCAGCAGCTTGGTTCCAGGGAAAGGGGAGACCCAGTACTTC. It encodes CASSLVPGKGETQYF.

V and J are TRBV10-3 and TRBJ2-3; 12 positions agree with TRBD2. Germline V CDR1 and CDR2: ENHRY, SYGVKD. The length of the CDR3 is 16 residues. J gave up 6 bases and V 3 bases, and 7 bases lay outside the gene matches. The CDR3 loop is CAISDLTSGSGDTQYF. For the CDR3, the DNA is TGTGCCATCAGTGATCTGACTAGCGGGAGTGGGGATACGCAGTATTTT.

The genes are TRBV5-6 and TRBJ2-6; possibly TRBD2 for D (6 bases). Germline CDR1 SGHDT, CDR2 YYEEEE. V was trimmed by 3 bases and J by 0 bases, leaving 7 bases between them. The CDR3 is made up of 15 amino acids. Written as DNA, the CDR3 is TGTGCCAGCAGCTCGGGGGTCTCTGGGGCCAACGTCCTGACTTTC. Translated: CASSSGVSGANVLTF.

This clonotype was found a few times. J is TRBJ2-1 and V is TRBV20-1, with D tentatively TRBD2 (6 bases). V was cut by 3 bases and J by 0 bases, with 9 bases left in between. Per germline, CDR1 DFQATT and CDR2 SNEGSKA (reference sequence). The CDR3 consists of 14 residues. CDR3 nucleotide sequence: TGCAGTGCTAGCGGGAGTGACTCCTACAATGAGCAGTTCTTC. Translated: CSASGSDSYNEQFF.

The table lists this clonotype with a few counts. The chain links TRBV4-3 to TRBJ2-3; D remains ambiguous. Germline V lookup: CDR1 LGHNA, CDR2 YSLEER. Trimming took 1 base from V and 6 from J, leaving 14 bases between them. The CDR3 has 15 amino acids. Written as DNA, the CDR3 is TGCGCCAGCAGCCAAGCCTATCTTTCAGAGGATACGCAGTATTTT. Translation gives CASSQAYLSEDTQYF.

This clonotype was detected only a few times. The rearrangement links TRBV27 to TRBJ1-1; D not certain. V shed 2 bases and J shed 5 bases, with 9 bases lying between them. CDR3 length: 13 amino acids. Germline CDR1 MNHEY, CDR2 SMNVEV (reference sequence). CDR3 bases: TGTGCCAGCAGTTTAAATGCCCAGACTGAAGCTTTCTTT. It yields the protein CASSLNAQTEAFF.

This clonotype was counted ten times or more. J is TRBJ2-7 and V is TRBV14; 10 bases are shared with TRBD2. Germline CDR1 SGHDN, CDR2 FVKESK. CDR3 length equals 17 residues. Trimming cost V 0 bases and J 5 bases; bases outside gene matches: 10. The DNA of the CDR3 is TGTGCCAGCAGCCAAGATGGCCAGACAGCGGGAGGGCACGAGCAGTACTTC. It encodes CASSQDGQTAGGHEQYF.

The sample holds many counts of this clonotype. V gene TRBV6-5 combines with J gene TRBJ2-1, with TRBD1 matching 8 bases. After removal of 2 bases from V and 7 bases from J, the junction contained 4 bases not matched to a gene. The CDR3 runs 14 residues. Germline V gives CDR1 MNHEY, CDR2 SVGAGI. DNA for the CDR3: TGTGCCAGCAGTTACCAGGGGGCGCGGAATGAGCAGTTCTTC. Encoded protein: CASSYQGARNEQFF.

This clonotype appeared a few times. The CDR3 nucleotides read TGTGCCAGCAGTTTGAGACATCCGAACACTGAAGCTTTCTTT. This translates into CASSLRHPNTEAFF. The chain uses TRBV12-3 or TRBV12-4 and TRBJ1-1; D is uncertain. The CDR3 loop spans 14 amino acids. Trimming cost V 3 bases and J 1 base, with 9 bases left between them.

Many counts were recorded for this clonotype. This sequence joins TRBV29-1 and TRBJ2-7; D is undetermined. Germline CDR1 and CDR2: SQVTM and ANQGSEA. Trimming removed 5 bases from V and 6 bases from J, with 11 bases in between. This CDR3 has 11 residues. The CDR3 sequence is CSVSETSEQYF. The CDR3 bases are TGCAGCGTTTCCGAGACGTCCGAGCAGTACTTC.

This chain joins TRBV12-3 or TRBV12-4 and TRBJ2-1, with 11 bases fitting TRBD2. CDR3 length: 13 amino acids. The V gene end was trimmed by 7 bases and the J gene end by 7 bases; junction bases not matched to a gene: 3. This chain's CDR3 is CASTSGGRNEQFF. CDR3 nucleotide sequence: TGTGCCAGCACTAGCGGGGGGCGAAATGAGCAGTTCTTC.

This clonotype was observed a handful of times. The junction shows a germline mismatch at one end, possibly a read error. The V gene is TRBV20-1, the J gene TRBJ1-1, with D perhaps matching TRBD1 (6 bases). Germline CDR1 and CDR2: DFQATT and SNEGSKA (reference sequence). The CDR3 has 13 residues. CDR3 in DNA: TGCAGTGCTAGCATCTCGACAGGCGGGGGTCCCTTGTTT. Encoded protein: CSASISTGGGPLF.

This clonotype was counted at least ten times. The J gene is TRBJ2-1, the V gene TRBV12-3 or TRBV12-4, with D possibly matching TRBD1 (6 bases). The CDR3 is 14 amino acids. The V gene lost 5 bases and the J gene lost 4 bases, with 12 bases spanning the gap. DNA of the CDR3: TGTGCCAGCAGTCCTCGGACAGCTTACAATGAGCAGTTCTTC. Its protein product is CASSPRTAYNEQFF.

The CDR3 region is CSARAWIDYEQFF. The CDR3 nucleotides read TGCAGTGCTAGAGCTTGGATTGACTATGAGCAGTTCTTC. The rearrangement links TRBV20-1 to TRBJ2-1; D remains ambiguous. This CDR3 has 13 amino acids. Trimming shortened V by 1 base and J by 8 bases, and 12 bases separated the two germline ends. Germline CDR1 reads DFQATT; CDR2 reads SNEGSKA (reference sequence).

This clonotype was seen at least ten times. This chain uses TRBV5-1 with TRBJ1-1; a weak D match, TRBD1 (6 bases). The length of the CDR3 is 13 residues. Germline CDR1 SGHRS, CDR2 YFSETQ. Trimming removed 3 bases from V and 9 bases from J, with 15 bases in between. Written as DNA, the CDR3 is TGCGCCAGCAGCTCGACAGGAGCTTTACAAGCTTTCTTT. Protein: CASSSTGALQAFF.

Note on this clonotype: This may come from a read error, since a much larger clone is one base off. The CDR3 bases are TGTGCCCGGAAGGGCTCTGGAAACACCATATATTTT. This encodes CARKGSGNTIYF. The chain employs TRBV30 and TRBJ1-3; D gene unclear. Germline CDR1 GTSNPN, CDR2 SVGIG (reference sequence). The V end lost 8 bases, the J end lost 0 bases, and 8 bases lay between the germline ends. The CDR3 totals 12 residues.

This clonotype was picked up many times. This chain uses TRBV20-1 with TRBJ2-1; D unclear. Germline V gene lookup returns CDR1 DFQATT and CDR2 SNEGSKA (reference sequence). V was pared by 7 bases and J by 4 bases, with 14 bases between. The CDR3 sequence is 13 residues long. The CDR3 reads CSVSLYPYNEQFF. In nucleotides, the CDR3 is TGCAGTGTTTCCCTGTACCCTTACAATGAGCAGTTCTTC.

The chain is built from TRBV4-2 and TRBJ1-4, with a weak D call TRBD1 (6 bases). V lost 4 bases to trimming and J lost 8 bases, with 14 bases between them. Looked up from germline, CDR1 is LGHNA and CDR2 is YNFKEQ. This CDR3 region has 14 residues. DNA of the CDR3: TGTGCCAGCAGCCCGGGACACGGCGAAGAAAAACTGTTTTTT. Amino acids: CASSPGHGEEKLFF.

This clonotype was seen a few times. Sequence at one end of the junction differs from germline and may be a read error. The chain combines TRBV7-7 with TRBJ2-7; D ambiguous. Germline CDR1 reads SSHAT; CDR2 reads FNYEAQ (reference sequence). The CDR3 covers 15 residues. The CDR3, as DNA: TGTGCTAGCAGCTTAGGCGTCACCCCAAACTACGAGCAGTACTTC. Amino acid sequence: CASSLGVTPNYEQYF.